The subject of this entry is one T cell receptor (beta chain). Its antigen is still unknown. This entry is derived from a study of shared clonotypes between healthy human individuals. Deep-level assay runs were performed. The material for each subset, its genomic DNA, was split evenly across several immunoSEQ plates. The protocol was immunoSEQ multiplex PCR, while the TCRdb copy is restricted to in-frame clones and leaves out a portion. The sample consists of hundreds of thousands of clones, 92% of them appearing once. General study findings and limits: Against clonotypes common to all four donors, non-shared ones had lower generation probabilities.

Positive CCR7 selection of CD45RO-negative cells yielded the naive CD8 cells, and terminally differentiated effector memory CD45RA+ cells were excluded. The CDR3 loop spans 14 amino acids. The germline gives CDR1 MNHEY, CDR2 SMNVEV (reference sequence). V shed 5 bases, J shed 7 bases, and the junction held 6 bases outside the gene matches. The sequence came from a man in his thirties or forties in good health. The V and J genes are TRBV27 and TRBJ2-1, with 9 bases aligning to TRBD2. The sequencing sample was made of naive CD8+ T cells sorted from blood. DNA of the CDR3: TGTGCCAGCAGTGGGGGACTAGCTATGAATGAGCAGTTCTTC. It codes for CASSGGLAMNEQFF.